This T cell receptor (beta chain) was recovered during a study of blood T cell repertoires in COVID-19. Study background: PBMCs, B-cell-depleted T cells, or T cells provided the cDNA or gDNA that made up the material.

Sequencing was performed with immunoSEQ multiplex PCR; in TCRdb, only in-frame clones are kept and a portion is missing. The repertoire holds 57,000 or so clones, with 75% to 90% as singletons. V was shortened by 6 bases and J by 3 bases, with 15 bases between the two germline ends. CDR3 size: 14 residues. Germline V lookup: CDR1 MDHEN, CDR2 SYDVKM. The clonotype was recovered from a human donor in a cohort sampled during active COVID-19. The rearrangement joins TRBV28 to TRBJ2-7; TRBD1 is a possible D gene (6 bases). Sample: peripheral blood. The DNA of the CDR3 is TGTGCCAGCAGCACCGGGACACCCATCTACGAGCAGTACTTC. Translating gives CASSTGTPIYEQYF.